These 23 T cell receptor beta chains were all obtained from the same sample, sequenced in a study of T cell responses to AZD1222 COVID-19 vaccine. Repertoires were generated with immunoSEQ multiplex PCR, while TCRdb's copy carries only in-frame clones and drops some. The data hold 100,000 to 150,000 clones, with 86% observed a single time. The source material was peripheral blood, sampled 28 days after the second AZD1222 dose. These receptors all come from an adult who received the AZD1222 COVID-19 vaccine.

The V gene is TRBV6-9, the J gene TRBJ1-2; D may be TRBD1 (5 bases). V lost 3 bases to trimming and J lost 6 bases, with 5 bases between them. CDR1 and CDR2 (germline): MNHGY, SVAAGI. The CDR3 contains 11 residues. CDR3 in DNA: TGTGCCAGCAGTTACAGGGATGGCTACACCTTC. It translates to CASSYRDGYTF.

V usage is TRBV9 and J usage is TRBJ1-5, with D unresolved. The CDR3 is 13 residues long. Trimming left V 3 bases short and J 6 bases short, with 10 bases between. CDR1 and CDR2 (germline): SGDLS, YYNGEE. This CDR3 is CASSAGSGQPQHF. The CDR3 DNA reads as TGTGCCAGCAGCGCAGGTAGTGGTCAGCCCCAGCATTTT.

The chain's CDR3 is CASSSSQGYEQYF. The CDR3 DNA is TGCGCCAGCAGCTCCAGCCAGGGTTACGAGCAGTACTTC. The gene calls are TRBV5-1 and TRBJ2-7, with D possibly being TRBD1 (5 bases). This CDR3 has 13 residues. Germline V lookup: CDR1 SGHRS, CDR2 YFSETQ. V was clipped by 3 bases and J by 4 bases, with 11 bases between them.

To note about this clone: The same CDR3 is also encoded by other DNA sequences in this sample. CDR3 sequence: CASSLSGAGQPQHF. The CDR3 nucleotides read TGTGCCAGCAGTTTATCGGGGGCCGGGCAGCCCCAGCATTTT. The J gene is TRBJ1-5, the V gene TRBV27, with TRBD1 as a possible D gene (6 bases). Germline V lookup: CDR1 MNHEY, CDR2 SMNVEV (reference sequence). V was pared by 0 bases and J by 7 bases, with 10 bases between. This CDR3 is 14 amino acids long.

The chain has TRBV19 and TRBJ2-7; D possibly corresponds to TRBD2 (6 bases). Germline V gene sequence: CDR1 LNHDA, CDR2 SQIVND (reference sequence). The germline V and J ends were trimmed by 8 bases and 6 bases, with 11 bases remaining between them. The CDR3 spans 11 residues. This CDR3 reads CASGGGSEQYF. Here the CDR3 DNA reads TGTGCCAGTGGTGGAGGGAGCGAGCAGTACTTC.

The chain couples TRBV10-1 to TRBJ1-1; D might be TRBD1 (5 bases). Germline V gene sequence: CDR1 WNHNN, CDR2 SYGVQD (reference sequence). The CDR3 covers 13 residues. Trimming took off 4 bases at V and 1 base at J, with 7 bases between the two ends. CDR3 nucleotides: TGCGCCAGCAGTGGGGGCGCGAACACTGAAGCTTTCTTT. As protein: CASSGGANTEAFF.

The chain recombines TRBV15 with TRBJ1-2, with unresolved D. V lost 1 base and J 2 bases, leaving 11 bases between the germline ends. CDR3 length equals 15 residues. Germline values: CDR1 LNHNV, CDR2 YYDKDF (reference sequence). This chain's CDR3 is CATSRVLEGNYGYTF. The CDR3 DNA reads as TGTGCCACCAGCAGAGTTTTGGAAGGGAACTATGGCTACACCTTC. Based on the CDR3 plus reference TRBV15 and TRBJ1-2, the full variable domain is DAMVIQNPRYQVTQFGKPVTLSCSQTLNHNVMYWYQQKSSQAPKLLFHYYDKDFNNEADTPDNFQSRRPNTSFCFLDIRSPGLGDTAMYLCATSRVLEGNYGYTFGSGTRLTVV.

The rearrangement links TRBV28 to TRBJ1-5, with D possibly TRBD1 on 6 matching bases. The CDR3 extends over 13 amino acids. Germline lookup yields CDR1 MDHEN and CDR2 SYDVKM. Trimming stripped 1 base from V and 7 bases from J, with 8 bases between. CDR3 region: CASSLSRGQPQHF. CDR3 in DNA: TGTGCCAGCAGTTTATCCAGGGGCCAGCCCCAGCATTTT.

This sequence joins TRBV19 and TRBJ2-2, with unresolved D. CDR3 length: 13 amino acids. V lost 2 bases to trimming and J lost 2 bases, with 3 bases between them. Germline CDR1 is LNHDA and CDR2 is SQIVND (reference sequence). CDR3 sequence (DNA): TGTGCCAGTAGTATATACAACACCGGGGAGCTGTTTTTT. Amino acids: CASSIYNTGELFF.

The J gene is TRBJ1-2, the V gene TRBV7-2, with D possibly TRBD1 on 6 matching bases. The CDR3 contains 15 residues. The germline V gene has CDR1 SGHTA and CDR2 FQGNSA. The V and J ends lost 1 base and 2 bases respectively, with 11 bases between them. The CDR3 loop is CASSLEGRGNYGYTF. Here the CDR3 DNA reads TGTGCCAGCAGCTTAGAAGGCAGGGGAAACTATGGCTACACCTTC.

The chain recombines TRBV5-1 with TRBJ2-7; 7 bases match TRBD1. Germline V gene lookup returns CDR1 SGHRS and CDR2 YFSETQ. With 0 bases clipped from V and 7 bases from J, the junction kept 4 bases outside the gene matches. The CDR3 is 13 residues long. This chain's CDR3 is CASSLAGTEEQYF. CDR3 in DNA: TGCGCCAGCAGCTTGGCCGGGACAGAGGAGCAGTACTTC.

This clone was detected once. This chain connects TRBV10-2 to TRBJ2-7, with 12 positions matching TRBD1. Germline values: CDR1 WSHSY, CDR2 SAAADI. After removal of 6 bases from V and 4 bases from J, the junction contained 1 base not matched to a gene. The CDR3 is made up of 13 amino acids. The CDR3 loop reads CASRGQGAYEQYF. CDR3 DNA: TGCGCCAGCAGGGGACAGGGGGCGTACGAGCAGTACTTC.

The gene calls are TRBV5-1 and TRBJ2-1; D not certain. Per the germline V gene, CDR1 is SGHRS and CDR2 is YFSETQ. The CDR3 is 12 residues long. The ends were cut back, 0 bases at V and 9 bases at J, with 7 bases in the middle. CDR3 region: CASSLGATEQFF. The CDR3 coding sequence is TGCGCCAGCAGCTTGGGCGCGACTGAGCAGTTCTTC.

The V gene is TRBV24-1, the J gene TRBJ2-7; possible D gene TRBD1, 5 bases. V lost 4 bases and J 7 bases, leaving 13 bases between the germline ends. The germline CDR1 and CDR2 sequences are KGHDR and SFDVKD. The CDR3 sequence is 13 residues long. The CDR3 protein is CATSDPAQGEQYF. The CDR3 nucleotides read TGTGCCACCAGTGACCCAGCCCAGGGTGAGCAGTACTTC.

J is TRBJ2-3 and V is TRBV11-3; unclear D gene. The CDR3 is made up of 13 amino acids. Trimming shortened V by 5 bases and J by 2 bases, and 8 bases separated the two germline ends. Germline V gene data show CDR1 as SGHNT and CDR2 as YENEEA. The CDR3 sequence is CASSTIFTDTQYF. CDR3 DNA: TGTGCCAGCAGCACAATTTTCACAGATACGCAGTATTTT.

The chain couples TRBV28 to TRBJ1-5; TRBD1 might be the D (5 bases). Germline CDR1 reads MDHEN; CDR2 reads SYDVKM. Trimming took off 7 bases at V and 7 bases at J, with 14 bases between the two ends. The CDR3 loop spans 13 amino acids. The CDR3 bases are TGTGCCAGCACCCCCGCAGGGATGCAGCCCCAGCATTTT. Translation: CASTPAGMQPQHF.

J is TRBJ2-7 and V is TRBV5-1; TRBD1 agrees at 7 bases. The CDR3 extends over 15 amino acids. CDR1 is SGHRS, CDR2 YFSETQ, per germline. The J segment lost 1 base and the V segment lost 4 bases, leaving 8 bases of the junction unmatched. The CDR3 nucleotides read TGCGCCAGCAGCGCCGACAGGGCACCATCCTACGAGCAGTACTTC. It translates to CASSADRAPSYEQYF.

J is TRBJ1-1 and V is TRBV5-1; D is uncertain. This CDR3 comprises 13 residues. V dropped 0 bases and J dropped 6 bases, with 9 bases sitting between them. Per germline, CDR1 SGHRS and CDR2 YFSETQ. CDR3 sequence (DNA): TGCGCCAGCAGCTTGGATCTGGCAGCTGAAGCTTTCTTT. Translation: CASSLDLAAEAFF.

The rearrangement joins TRBV4-1 to TRBJ2-1; D perhaps matches TRBD2 (5 bases). CDR1 is MGHRA, CDR2 YSYEKL, per germline. This CDR3 spans 15 amino acids. Trimming shortened V by 1 base and J by 9 bases, and 16 bases separated the two germline ends. The CDR3 loop reads CASSQAWSVSGEQFF. As DNA, the CDR3 is TGCGCCAGCAGCCAAGCTTGGTCCGTAAGCGGTGAGCAGTTCTTC.

The chain combines TRBV27 with TRBJ2-1; 11 nucleotides match TRBD2. Looked up from germline, CDR1 is MNHEY and CDR2 is SMNVEV (reference sequence). The V gene end was trimmed by 2 bases and the J gene end by 8 bases; junction bases not matched to a gene: 5. This CDR3 is 15 amino acids long. The CDR3 reads CASSLAASGGYEQFF. For the CDR3, the DNA is TGTGCCAGCAGTTTAGCGGCTAGCGGGGGGTATGAGCAGTTCTTC.

The CDR3 bases are TGTGCCAGCAGCCCGGGGGTTGCGGGGGGCTCTAGCACAGATACGCAGTATTTT. Its translation: CASSPGVAGGSSTDTQYF. The rearrangement joins TRBV7-9 to TRBJ2-3; 8 bases agree with TRBD2. The J segment lost 0 bases and the V segment lost 5 bases, leaving 13 bases of the junction unmatched. Germline V lookup: CDR1 SEHNR, CDR2 FQNEAQ (reference sequence). This CDR3 is built from 18 residues.

CDR3: CASSPAVGNTIYF. The CDR3 bases are TGTGCCAGCAGTCCGGCGGTCGGAAACACCATATATTTT. The chain is built from TRBV11-2 and TRBJ1-3; the D is unclear. CDR1 is SGHAT, CDR2 FQNNGV, per germline. The CDR3 length is 13 residues. V lost 6 bases and J lost 4, with 10 bases in between.

V gene TRBV11-2 combines with J gene TRBJ1-2; weak D call: TRBD1 (5 bases). CDR1 SGHAT and CDR2 FQNNGV come from the germline V gene. The V gene lost 3 bases and the J gene lost 7 bases, with 12 bases spanning the gap. There are 13 residues in the CDR3. The CDR3 reads CASSLIVQGGYTF. For the CDR3, the DNA is TGTGCCAGCAGCTTGATAGTCCAGGGTGGCTACACCTTC.